This T cell receptor beta chain was recovered during a study of shared clonotypes between healthy human individuals. TCRdb keeps only in-frame clones here, not all; method: immunoSEQ multiplex PCR. Here the sample spans under 600,000 clones, roughly 98% being singletons. Germline loops: CDR1 SGDLS, CDR2 YYNGEE. CDR3 length equals 12 residues. The J segment lost 4 bases and the V segment lost 7 bases, leaving 4 bases of the junction unmatched. Naive-designated CD8 cells lacked CD45RO, were positively enriched for CCR7, and omitted terminally differentiated effector memory CD45RA+ cells. Healthy HIV-negative adults without recent acute infections or vaccinations served as donors.

The sample comprised naive CD8+ T cells sorted from blood. The sequence was collected from a man aged 25-45 years in good health. This chain joins TRBV9 and TRBJ1-2; TRBD1 aligns across 7 bases. CDR3 nucleotides: TGTGCCAGCTCGGACAGGACCTATGGCTACACCTTC. It encodes CASSDRTYGYTF. Full variable domain (outside the CDR3, taken from reference TRBV9 and TRBJ1-2): DSGVTQTPKHLITATGQRVTLRCSPRSGDLSVYWYQQSLDQGLQFLIQYYNGEERAKGNILERFSAQQFPDLHSELNLSSLELGDSALYFCASSDRTYGYTFGSGTRLTVV.